The clone carrying this T cell receptor (beta chain) was counted at least ten times. Antigen unknown. RNA transcripts provided the source from which TCR beta CDR3 regions were amplified. The HTBI primer set served for first-round RT-PCR of the TCR CDR3. TCRdb reprocessed the multiplex PCR reads via MiXCR and lists one record per CDR3 protein. The profile shows a few hundred thousand distinct CDR3 sequences, around 15% of them singletons. No ophthalmopathy progression within 18 months constituted stable Graves' hyperthyroidism. V was pared by 3 bases and J by 2 bases, with 17 bases between. This CDR3 comprises 15 residues. Germline CDR1 and CDR2: DFQATT and SNEGSKA (reference sequence). The data stem from a study of T cells in Graves' hyperthyroidism and ophthalmopathy. The study's findings and limits: In the blood, most expanded thyroid clonotypes above 0.001 appeared as well.

The chain recombines TRBV20-1 with TRBJ2-7; no clear D gene. Sequencing was carried out using blood. The sequence came from a woman aged 18-30 years with Graves' hyperthyroidism. The DNA for the CDR3 is TGCAGTGCTAGGGCTCCATTTGGAAGTACCTACGAGCAGTACTTC. Its translation is CSARAPFGSTYEQYF.